This TCR beta chain originates from a study of blood T cell repertoires in COVID-19. Study at large: Samples of COVID-19 (acute and convalescent) were obtained from the United States, Italy and Spain. Sources were T cells, B-cell-depleted T cells, or PBMCs; the material itself was cDNA or gDNA.

Profiling relied on immunoSEQ multiplex PCR, and the TCRdb table lists in-frame clones only, not all of them. This table has 360,000 or so clones, about nine tenths appearing once. Looked up from germline, CDR1 is LGHDT and CDR2 is YNNKEL (reference sequence). The CDR3 runs 14 residues. Trimming stripped 0 bases from V and 0 bases from J, with 6 bases between. Allocation to cohorts depended on clinical history reported by the participants. The V call is TRBV3-1 (or the pseudogene TRBV3-2), the J call TRBJ2-7, with TRBD1 as a possible D gene (5 bases). The sample taken for sequencing was PBMCs or T cells enriched from blood (not recorded which). The TCR comes from a woman aged 25-40 years who had been exposed to COVID-19. The CDR3 loop reads CASSQEDTSYEQYF. For the CDR3, the DNA is TGTGCCAGCAGCCAAGAGGACACCTCCTACGAGCAGTACTTC.